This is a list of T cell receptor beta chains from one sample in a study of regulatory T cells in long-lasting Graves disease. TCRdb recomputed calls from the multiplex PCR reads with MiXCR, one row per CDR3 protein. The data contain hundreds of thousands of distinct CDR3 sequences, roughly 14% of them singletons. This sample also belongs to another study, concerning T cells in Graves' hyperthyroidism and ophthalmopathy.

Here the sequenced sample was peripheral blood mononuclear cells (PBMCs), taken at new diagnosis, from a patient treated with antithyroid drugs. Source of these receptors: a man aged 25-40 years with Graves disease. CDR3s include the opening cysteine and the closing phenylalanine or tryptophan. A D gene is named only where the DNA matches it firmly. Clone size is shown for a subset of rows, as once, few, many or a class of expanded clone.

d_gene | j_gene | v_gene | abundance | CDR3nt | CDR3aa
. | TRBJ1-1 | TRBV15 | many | TGTGCCACCAGCAGAGCAGCGAGGGCGGGCACTGAAGCTTTCTTT | CATSRAARAGTEAFF
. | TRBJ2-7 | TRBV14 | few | TGTGCCAGCAGCCACCTTCAAGGGGGGATTTCTTACGAGCAGTACTTC | CASSHLQGGISYEQYF
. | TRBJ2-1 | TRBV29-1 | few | TGCAGCGGCGGCAGTAGCCATGAGCAGTTCTTC | CSGGSSHEQFF
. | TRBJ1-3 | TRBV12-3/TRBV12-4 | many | TGTGCCAGCAGTTTGGGGGCACCGTTCTCTGGAAACACCATATATTTT | CASSLGAPFSGNTIYF
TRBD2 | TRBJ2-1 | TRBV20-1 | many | TGCAGTGCCACGGCTAGCGGGAGGGCCCTAGATGAGCAGTTCTTC | CSATASGRALDEQFF
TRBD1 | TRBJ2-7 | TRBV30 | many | TGTGCCTGGAGTTGGGGGGGACAGGGGGCATCCTACGAGCAGTACTTC | CAWSWGGQGASYEQYF
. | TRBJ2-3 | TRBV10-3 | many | TGTGCCATCAGAAAGGGGGACGCGTGGGCAGATACGCAGTATTTT | CAIRKGDAWADTQYF
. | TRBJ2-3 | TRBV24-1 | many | TGTGCCACCAGTGAGAAGGGGCGATCCTACACAGATACGCAGTATTTT | CATSEKGRSYTDTQYF
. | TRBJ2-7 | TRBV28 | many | TGTGCCAGCAGGCAAAAGAGAGGAGAGCAGTACTTC | CASRQKRGEQYF
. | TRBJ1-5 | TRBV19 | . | TGTGCCAGTAGTTTCGACGGTTATAGCAATCAGCCCCAGCATTTT | CASSFDGYSNQPQHF
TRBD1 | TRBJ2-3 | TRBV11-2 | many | TGTGCCAGCAGCACAGGGACAGCTAGCACAGATACGCAGTATTTT | CASSTGTASTDTQYF
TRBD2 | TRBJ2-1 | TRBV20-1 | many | TGCAGTGGACTAGCGGGAGGAAATGAGCAGTTCTTC | CSGLAGGNEQFF
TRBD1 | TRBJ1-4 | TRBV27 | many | TGTGCCAGCAGTTCGACAGGGGATCGTGAAAAACTGTTTTTT | CASSSTGDREKLFF
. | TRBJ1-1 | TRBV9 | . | TGTGCCACCCCTCGGGCTTTCTTT | CATPRAFF